Included here is one TCR beta chain sequence, with context. This CDR3 spans 14 amino acids. V lost 6 bases, J lost 0 bases, and 12 bases lay in between. Germline assignment: CDR1 SGHDN and CDR2 FVKESK. The source of the sample is a study of blood T cell repertoires in COVID-19. As for the study in general: The United States, Italy and Spain supplied acute and convalescent COVID-19 samples. PBMCs, B-cell-depleted T cells, or T cells provided the cDNA or gDNA that made up the material.

Authors' analysis steps: Estimates of nucleated cell counts were drawn from the amplification of reference gene primers. Sequenced by immunoSEQ multiplex PCR; TCRdb stores in-frame clones only, minus some. V, J and clone size were drawn from that table, and D and trimming were deduced from the DNA. The data hold roughly 79,000 clones, with roughly 85% observed a single time. The sample comprised peripheral blood. This sequence originates from a woman aged 80 or over with active or convalescent COVID-19. This chain uses TRBV14 with TRBJ2-7; no clear D. This CDR3 reads CASSSTRVSYEQYF. CDR3 DNA sequence: TGTGCCAGCAGTTCTACCCGAGTCTCCTACGAGCAGTACTTC.